The 25 T cell receptor beta chains listed next were all sequenced from one sample in a study of human T cells and chemical hapten exposure. Time point noted: pre-sensitization, week 0. Treatment here: therapeutic diphenylcyclopropenone sensitization with weekly scalp DPC. TCRdb analysed the RACE reads with MiXCR anew, one entry per CDR3 protein. The sample lists approximately 370,000 distinct CDR3 sequences; about 5.4% were seen once. The sequencing used whole blood, collected in connection with sensitization to the hapten diphenylcyclopropenone (DPC). The receptors were sampled from a woman between 18 and 30 years old with alopecia areata. Some clones in this sample may be carry-over from other donors' samples.

The chain joins TRBV29-1 to TRBJ2-3; tentatively, D is TRBD2 (7 bases). The V end was cut by 4 bases, the J end by 4 bases, with 12 bases between. Germline V gives CDR1 SQVTM, CDR2 ANQGSEA. This CDR3 has 13 amino acids. The CDR3 spells CSVAGGSSDTQYF. The CDR3, as DNA: TGCAGCGTTGCGGGGGGCAGTTCAGATACGCAGTATTTT.

This clonotype appeared many times. The rearrangement links TRBV10-3 to TRBJ1-5, with 7 bases aligning to TRBD1. The trim removed 8 bases at V and 5 bases at J, leaving 3 bases unmatched. The CDR3 length is 12 residues. Germline CDR1 reads ENHRY; CDR2 reads SYGVKD. CDR3 residues: CAIGQADQPQHF. The CDR3 coding sequence is TGTGCCATCGGACAGGCTGATCAGCCCCAGCATTTT.

This CDR3 reads CASSSKPGQDLLANYGYTF. The CDR3 bases are TGCGCCAGCAGCTCAAAGCCGGGACAAGACCTCTTAGCTAACTATGGCTACACCTTC. The chain is built from TRBV5-1 and TRBJ1-2; weak D call: TRBD1 (6 bases). Trimming removed 3 bases from V and 0 bases from J, with 24 bases in between. The germline CDR1 and CDR2 sequences are SGHRS and YFSETQ. This CDR3 is built from 19 residues.

The table lists this clonotype with many counts. This chain uses TRBV12-3 or TRBV12-4 with TRBJ1-4; 9 bases map to TRBD1. Losses at the gene ends were 5 bases for V and 8 bases for J; bases not matched to a gene: 9. The CDR3 loop spans 15 amino acids. The DNA for the CDR3 is TGTGCCAGCAGTCCCTGGGGACAGGGAGGCGAAAAACTGTTTTTT. Protein: CASSPWGQGGEKLFF.

At least ten counts were recorded for this clonotype. The rearrangement joins TRBV13 to TRBJ1-1; D is unresolved. The CDR3 extends over 13 amino acids. Deletions cut 2 bases from V and 7 bases from J, with 11 bases between. Looked up from germline, CDR1 is PRHDT and CDR2 is FYEKMQ (reference sequence). The CDR3 loop is CASSLTLESEAFF. CDR3 bases: TGTGCCAGCAGCTTAACCCTCGAAAGTGAAGCTTTCTTT.

This clonotype occurred many times. J is TRBJ1-2 and V is TRBV4-1, with TRBD1 matching over 9 bases. The CDR3 spans 16 residues. Germline lookup yields CDR1 MGHRA and CDR2 YSYEKL. The V and J ends lost 6 bases and 4 bases, in that order; junction bases with no gene match: 12. The CDR3 spells CASSPSMLQGAYGYTF. DNA for the CDR3: TGCGCCAGCAGTCCAAGTATGTTACAGGGGGCCTATGGCTACACCTTC.

V is TRBV20-1 and J is TRBJ2-3, with a weak D call TRBD1 (6 bases). The CDR3 loop spans 14 amino acids. Germline V CDR1 and CDR2: DFQATT, SNEGSKA (reference sequence). Trimming left V 1 base short and J 1 base short, with 9 bases between. CDR3 in amino acids: CSARAWTGTDTQYF. The CDR3 DNA reads TGCAGTGCTAGAGCTTGGACAGGCACAGATACGCAGTATTTT.

This clonotype was counted between two and nine times. The chain joins TRBV28 to TRBJ1-4; D gene ambiguous. The CDR3 totals 12 residues. Germline V gene sequence: CDR1 MDHEN, CDR2 SYDVKM. V was cut by 7 bases and J by 7 bases, with 10 bases left in between. CDR3 in DNA: TGTGCCAGCAATATTGGGTTTGAAAAACTGTTTTTT. This encodes CASNIGFEKLFF.

There are a few counts of this clonotype. The chain is built from TRBV6-2 or TRBV6-3 and TRBJ1-2; tentatively, D is TRBD1 (5 bases). The germline gives CDR1 MNHEY, CDR2 SVGEGT. Trimming took 8 bases from V and 2 from J, leaving 15 bases between them. The CDR3 covers 14 residues. CDR3 coding DNA: TGTGCCAGCGGTCGGTGGCAGGGCAACTATGGCTACACCTTC. It codes for CASGRWQGNYGYTF.

The chain uses TRBV14 and TRBJ1-2; TRBD1 might be the D (5 bases). Germline V lookup: CDR1 SGHDN, CDR2 FVKESK. With 0 bases removed from V and 4 bases from J, the gap between germline ends came to 9 bases. The CDR3 is 14 amino acids. The CDR3 sequence is CASSQDWGPYGYTF. For the CDR3, the DNA is TGTGCCAGCAGCCAAGACTGGGGACCCTATGGCTACACCTTC.

This clonotype came up many times. V usage is TRBV7-2 and J usage is TRBJ1-1; possibly TRBD1 for D (5 bases). The V gene lost 5 bases and the J gene lost 1 base, with 11 bases spanning the gap. This CDR3 is 14 amino acids long. From germline, CDR1 is SGHTA and CDR2 FQGNSA. Here the CDR3 DNA reads TGTGCCAGCAGCCAAGACGGACAGAACACTGAAGCTTTCTTT. Protein sequence: CASSQDGQNTEAFF.

This clonotype was counted ten times or more. The V gene is TRBV29-1, the J gene TRBJ2-2; D is unclear. V lost 4 bases and J lost 6, with 9 bases in between. CDR1 is SQVTM, CDR2 ANQGSEA, per germline. The CDR3 length is 12 residues. The CDR3 DNA follows: TGCAGCGTTGTCGATGGATCCGGGGAGCTGTTTTTT. Translating gives CSVVDGSGELFF.

J is TRBJ1-2 and V is TRBV4-1; TRBD1 is a possible D gene (6 bases). Germline CDR1 reads MGHRA; CDR2 reads YSYEKL. This CDR3 comprises 15 residues. With 4 bases removed from V and 4 bases from J, the gap between germline ends came to 16 bases. CDR3 nucleotide sequence: TGCGCCAGCAGCCCATTAGATGGGGGCGCCTATGGCTACACCTTC. Amino acids: CASSPLDGGAYGYTF.

V is TRBV27 and J is TRBJ2-2; 9 bases map to TRBD1. V gave up 4 bases and J gave up 6 bases; unmatched junction bases: 9. CDR3 length: 16 amino acids. From germline, CDR1 is MNHEY and CDR2 SMNVEV (reference sequence). Here the CDR3 DNA reads TGTGCCAGCAGTTCACTGGGACAGGGATTGGCCGGGGAGCTGTTTTTT. Encoded protein: CASSSLGQGLAGELFF.

Many counts were recorded for this clonotype. The V and J genes are TRBV18 and TRBJ1-5, with D possibly TRBD1 on 6 matching bases. CDR3 length equals 16 residues. CDR1 and CDR2 from the germline V gene are KGHSH and LQKENI. V was shortened by 5 bases and J by 2 bases, with 16 bases between the two germline ends. The CDR3 nucleotides read TGTGCCAGCTCAGAGCGGGACATGGGAGGCAATCAGCCCCAGCATTTT. Protein: CASSERDMGGNQPQHF. The entire variable domain, with the rest obtained from reference TRBV18 and TRBJ1-5, is as follows: NAGVMQNPRHLVRRRGQEARLRCSPMKGHSHVYWYRQLPEEGLKFMVYLQKENIIDESGMPKERFSAEFPKEGPSILRIQQVVRGDSAAYFCASSERDMGGNQPQHFGDGTRLSIL.

This clonotype was seen ten or more times. The chain carries TRBV4-3 and TRBJ2-1, with 8 bases that match TRBD2. The CDR3 extends over 15 amino acids. The germline V gene has CDR1 LGHNA and CDR2 YSLEER. With 0 bases clipped from V and 6 bases from J, the junction kept 4 bases outside the gene matches. CDR3 protein: CASSQDAGGGNEQFF. The CDR3, as DNA: TGCGCCAGCAGCCAAGATGCCGGGGGGGGCAATGAGCAGTTCTTC.

The table lists this clonotype with a few counts. The chain combines TRBV5-6 with TRBJ1-1; D possibly corresponds to TRBD1 (5 bases). The germline V gene has CDR1 SGHDT and CDR2 YYEEEE. Trimming pared 4 bases from V and 6 bases from J, leaving 22 bases between. This CDR3 comprises 16 residues. CDR3: CASSPARENYDAEAFF. The CDR3, as DNA: TGTGCCAGCAGCCCCGCCAGGGAGAATTACGACGCTGAAGCTTTCTTT.

The chain employs TRBV27 and TRBJ2-2, with D tentatively TRBD1 (5 bases). Deletions cut 5 bases from V and 4 bases from J, with 8 bases between. CDR3 length: 13 amino acids. Germline V lookup: CDR1 MNHEY, CDR2 SMNVEV (reference sequence). Written as DNA, the CDR3 is TGTGCCAGCAGTGGCAGGGTCACCGGGGAGCTGTTTTTT. Its protein product is CASSGRVTGELFF.

About this clonotype itself: This may come from a read error, since a much larger clone is one base off. V is TRBV29-1 and J is TRBJ2-4; no reliable D call. Germline values: CDR1 SQVTM, CDR2 ANQGSEA. The CDR3 length is 13 residues. The CDR3 DNA reads as TGCAGCGTTTCTGGAGTAGCCACAAACATTCAGTACTTC. It translates to CSVSGVATNIQYF. The full variable domain, rest sourced from reference TRBV29-1 and TRBJ2-4, is SAVISQKPSRDICQRGTSLTIQCQVDSQVTMMFWYRQQPGQSLTLIATANQGSEATYESGFVIDKFPISRPNLTFSTLTVSNMSPEDSSIYLCSVSGVATNIQYFGAGTRLSVL.

The chain carries TRBV6-6 and TRBJ2-2; 11 bases line up with TRBD2. V gave up 0 bases and J gave up 5 bases; unmatched junction bases: 8. Germline CDR1 is MNHNY and CDR2 is SVGAGI (reference sequence). CDR3 length: 18 residues. CDR3 sequence: CASSYSLAGGSGTGELFF. The CDR3, as DNA: TGTGCCAGCAGTTACTCCCTAGCGGGGGGCTCAGGTACCGGGGAGCTGTTTTTT.

This clonotype was detected only a few times. The genes are TRBV6-5 and TRBJ2-7; D unclear. Deletions cut 1 base from V and 0 bases from J, with 13 bases between. Germline loops: CDR1 MNHEY, CDR2 SVGAGI. The CDR3 contains 16 residues. The CDR3: CASSYLSGISSYEQYF. The CDR3 DNA reads as TGTGCCAGCAGTTACTTGTCAGGCATAAGCTCCTACGAGCAGTACTTC.

This chain connects TRBV12-3 or TRBV12-4 to TRBJ1-4, with D maybe TRBD1 (5 bases). V dropped 6 bases and J dropped 4 bases, with 12 bases sitting between them. The CDR3 spans 14 residues. The CDR3 spells CASRSGEINEKLFF. DNA for the CDR3: TGTGCCAGCAGATCGGGGGAAATTAATGAAAAACTGTTTTTT.

This clonotype was seen only a few times. CDR3 protein: CASSLVWTDTQYF. CDR3 nucleotides: TGTGCCAGCAGCTTAGTTTGGACAGATACGCAGTATTTT. The chain combines TRBV7-2 with TRBJ2-3; no clear D. CDR1 and CDR2 (germline): SGHTA, FQGNSA. CDR3 length equals 13 residues. With 1 base removed from V and 3 bases from J, the gap between germline ends came to 5 bases.

CDR3 protein: CASSPKQGVGTLTYEQYF. CDR3 coding DNA: TGTGCCAGCAGCCCCAAACAGGGGGTCGGGACTCTAACCTACGAGCAGTACTTC. This chain links TRBV4-2 with TRBJ2-7; 8 positions agree with TRBD1. Germline-derived CDR1 and CDR2 are LGHNA and YNFKEQ. The CDR3 runs to 18 residues. V trimming: 4 bases; J trimming: 2 bases; junction bases outside the gene matches: 16.

This clonotype was seen repeatedly, ten times or more. The chain is built from TRBV5-1 and TRBJ2-3, with D uncertain. The V gene lost 2 bases and the J gene lost 5 bases, with 6 bases spanning the gap. The CDR3 spans 12 residues. CDR1 SGHRS and CDR2 YFSETQ come from the germline V gene. In DNA form, the CDR3 reads TGCGCCAGCAGCTTCAAGGGAGATACGCAGTATTTT. Its translation is CASSFKGDTQYF.